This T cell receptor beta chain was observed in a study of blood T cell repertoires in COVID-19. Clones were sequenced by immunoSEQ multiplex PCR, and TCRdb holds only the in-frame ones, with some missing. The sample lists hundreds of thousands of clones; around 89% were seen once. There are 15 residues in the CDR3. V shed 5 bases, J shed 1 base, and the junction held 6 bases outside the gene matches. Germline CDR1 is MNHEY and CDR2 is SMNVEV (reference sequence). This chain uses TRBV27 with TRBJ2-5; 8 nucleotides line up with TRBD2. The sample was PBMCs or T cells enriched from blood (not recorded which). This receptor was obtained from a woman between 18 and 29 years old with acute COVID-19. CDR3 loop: CASSQLADIQETQYF. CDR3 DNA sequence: TGTGCCAGCAGTCAACTAGCGGATATCCAAGAGACCCAGTACTTC.